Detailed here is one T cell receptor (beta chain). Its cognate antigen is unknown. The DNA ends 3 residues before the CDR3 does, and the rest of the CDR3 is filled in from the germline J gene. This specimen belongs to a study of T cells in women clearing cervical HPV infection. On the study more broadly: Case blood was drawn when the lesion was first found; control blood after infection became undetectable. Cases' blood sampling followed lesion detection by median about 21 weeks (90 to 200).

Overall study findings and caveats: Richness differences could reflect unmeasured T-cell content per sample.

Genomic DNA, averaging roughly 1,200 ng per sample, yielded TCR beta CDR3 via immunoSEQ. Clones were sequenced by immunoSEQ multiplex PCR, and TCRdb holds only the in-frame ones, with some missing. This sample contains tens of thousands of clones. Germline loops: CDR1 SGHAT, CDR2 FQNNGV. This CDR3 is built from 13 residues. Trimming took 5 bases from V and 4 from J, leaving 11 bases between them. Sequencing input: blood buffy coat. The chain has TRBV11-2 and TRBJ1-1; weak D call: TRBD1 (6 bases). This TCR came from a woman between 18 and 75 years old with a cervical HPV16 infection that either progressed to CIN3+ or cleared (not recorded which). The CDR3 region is CASSQGTFTEAFF. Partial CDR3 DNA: TGTGCCAGCAGCCAAGGGACATTCACTGAA. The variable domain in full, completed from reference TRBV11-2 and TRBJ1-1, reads EAGVAQSPRYKIIEKRQSVAFWCNPISGHATLYWYQQILGQGPKLLIQFQNNGVVDDSQLPKDRFSAERLKGVDSTLKIQPAKLEDSAVYLCASSQGTFTEAFFGQGTRLTVV.